This paragraph covers one T cell receptor beta chain sequence. This clone's antigen is unknown. Per-nucleotide qualities are absent, and no much larger clonotype sits a single base away. The receptor library was made with the immunoSEQ multiplex PCR assay. RNA was extracted from all samples and reverse transcribed into cDNA, which served as template for TCR sequencing. SuperScript III was used to make first-strand cDNA, primed with a 2:1 mix of oligo-dT and random hexamers. A synthetic immune receptor repertoire was used to measure amplification bias, and any remaining bias was corrected computationally. Per the authors' processing: After raw reads were preprocessed to remove errors, the CDR3 was defined following IMGT conventions as running from the conserved cysteine to phenylalanine. Clonality was calculated as 1 minus Shannon entropy normalized by log2 of the number of productive unique TCRs. Whether each scalp clone was CD4 or CD8 was inferred by checking scalp TCRbeta sequences against the CD4 and CD8 repertoires from sorted blood. The table comes from immuneACCESS by way of TCRdb, which keeps in-frame sequences with V and J called. Part of the clones is missing from these tables; in studies checked, under half for an unresolved V gene and the rest for unknown reasons. That table supplies the V and J calls and clone size; D and trimming were determined from the DNA. The sample table contains under 150,000 clones; only one count was recorded for 56% of them. Of the sample, about 3.7% falls within the top ten clones.

Trimming costs V 4 bases and J 3 bases, and their ends lie 13 bases apart. Reading from cysteine to phenylalanine, the CDR3 counts 14 amino acids. Only CDR3 DNA remains: 42 bases, in frame from the first base. From a lookup of the germline V gene, CDR1 and CDR2 are MGHRA and YSYEKL. The time point label on this specimen signifies: 24 weeks on oral tofacitinib. The treatment or condition label of this sample denotes: oral pan-JAK inhibitor, 5-10 mg twice daily. Peripheral blood and lesional scalp punch biopsies were obtained from patients with alopecia areata. PBMCs were isolated by density centrifugation and stained for CD3, CD4 and CD8, after which CD4+ and CD8+ T cells were sorted on a FACSAria. This sample is drawn from a study of CD8+ T cells in alopecia areata listed by TCRdb under 2018. About the investigation overall: Treated patients were enrolled in an open-label pilot trial of oral tofacitinib at 5 to 10 mg twice daily for moderate-to-severe alopecia areata. Tofacitinib was administered for 6 to 18 months, and 6 months of follow-up off drug were then conducted to assess delayed response and recurrence. The SALT score, which quantifies the percentage of affected scalp surface area, was used to measure disease severity in treated patients. The study used high-throughput TCRbeta sequencing to examine T cell clonal expansion in alopecia areata, in both the C3H/HeJ mouse model and human patients. Human TCRbeta sequencing covered scalp tissue and sorted CD4+ and CD8+ peripheral blood T cells from patchy and totalis/universalis alopecia areata patients and healthy controls. Biopsies were taken from tofacitinib-treated patients at baseline and again at 4 and 24 weeks into treatment, and several of those patients also had a later scalp biopsy. Clonality in the scalp was compared among normal scalp (n=4), patchy alopecia areata scalp (n=8), and alopecia totalis/universalis scalp (n=8). RNA came from the PAXgene miRNA kit for fixed scalp, the miRNeasy kit for PBMCs, and the RNeasy kit for mouse skin. TCRbeta CDR3 regions were amplified by immunoSEQ multiplex PCR using 35 Vbeta forward and 13 Jbeta reverse primers.

Broad study findings and their caveats: Many expanded lesional clones persisted in scalp and blood during tofacitinib treatment, which may partly explain relapse after stopping treatment. Because the treated cohort was small and included a single nonresponder, larger studies are needed to assess links between baseline CD8+ expansion and response. With tofacitinib, both scalp clonality and the number of expanded CD8+ clones among the top 100 scalp clones went down significantly. Compared with normal scalp, lesional scalp, particularly in alopecia totalis/universalis, had higher clonality and more expanded CD8+ clones, which suggests antigenic drive. Compared with mice, TCR sequences shared between patients were less clear, possibly partly because of HLA diversity across the patient population. Scalp TCR repertoire analysis is complicated because resident alphabeta T cells in normal human skin are also sequenced, whereas mouse skin is dominated by gammadelta T cells.

Sample: CD4+ T cells sorted from blood, taken at week 24, from a patient treated with tofacitinib. The sequence was collected from a human donor with alopecia areata. The sequence links TRBV4-1 to TRBJ2-7; the D segment could be TRBD1, given 5 matching bases. The CDR3 corresponds to CASSREGEGYEQYF. The DNA is TGCGCCAGCAGCCGGGAAGGGGAAGGCTACGAGCAGTACTTC.